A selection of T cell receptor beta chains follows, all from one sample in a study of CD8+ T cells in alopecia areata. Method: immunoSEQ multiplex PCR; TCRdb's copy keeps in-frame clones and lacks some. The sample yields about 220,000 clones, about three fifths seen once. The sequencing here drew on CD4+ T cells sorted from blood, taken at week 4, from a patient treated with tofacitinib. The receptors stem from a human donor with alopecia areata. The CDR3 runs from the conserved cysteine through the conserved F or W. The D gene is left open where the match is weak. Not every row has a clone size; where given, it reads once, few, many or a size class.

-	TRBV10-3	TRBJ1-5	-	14	TGTGCCATCAATGACCAACAGGGAAATCAGCCCCAGCATTTT	CAINDQQGNQPQHF
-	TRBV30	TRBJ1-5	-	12	TGTGCCTGGAGTGGAAGCAATCAGCCCCAGCATTTT	CAWSGSNQPQHF
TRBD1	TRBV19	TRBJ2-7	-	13	TGTGCCAGTAGTGCCAGACAGGGTCTCGAGCAGTACTTC	CASSARQGLEQYF
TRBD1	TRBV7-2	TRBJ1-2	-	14	TGTGCCAGCAGCCTGGGACAGGAAATCTATGGCTACACCTTC	CASSLGQEIYGYTF
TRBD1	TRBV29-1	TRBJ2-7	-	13	TGCAGCGTTGAATATCAGGGGGCGAACGAGCAGTACTTC	CSVEYQGANEQYF
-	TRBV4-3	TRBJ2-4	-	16	TGCGCCAGCAGCCAAGTTTTTTCGGTAGCCAAAAACATTCAGTACTTC	CASSQVFSVAKNIQYF
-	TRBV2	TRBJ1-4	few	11	TGTGCCACTGTTGGGAATGAAAAACTGTTTTTT	CATVGNEKLFF
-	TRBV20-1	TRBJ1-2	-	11	TGCAGTGCTCGGGGCCCCGATGGCTACACCTTC	CSARGPDGYTF
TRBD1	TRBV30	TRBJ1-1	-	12	TGTGCCTGGAGGGGACAGTGGAATGAAGCTTTCTTT	CAWRGQWNEAFF
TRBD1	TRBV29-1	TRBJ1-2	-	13	TGCAGCGTTGACTCTAGCAGGGGGCATGGCTACACCTTC	CSVDSSRGHGYTF
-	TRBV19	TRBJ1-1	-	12	TGTGCCAGTAAGGCCCGGACTTCAGAAGCTTTCTTT	CASKARTSEAFF
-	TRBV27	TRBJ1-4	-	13	TGTGCCAGCAAAAGGTGGGATGATGAAAAACTGTTTTTT	CASKRWDDEKLFF
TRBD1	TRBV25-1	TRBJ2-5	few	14	TGTGCCAGCAGTGAAGGAGGCAGGGGGGAGACCCAGTACTTC	CASSEGGRGETQYF
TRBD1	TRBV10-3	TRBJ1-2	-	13	TGTGCCATCAGATTGACAGGGGAGGATGGCTACACCTTC	CAIRLTGEDGYTF
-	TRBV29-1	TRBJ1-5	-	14	TGCAGCGCGATGAACGTTTCTAGCAATCAGCCCCAGCATTTT	CSAMNVSSNQPQHF
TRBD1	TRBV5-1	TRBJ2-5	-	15	TGCGCCAGCAGTGCCAGGACAGGGCGAGGACAGACCCAGTACTTC	CASSARTGRGQTQYF
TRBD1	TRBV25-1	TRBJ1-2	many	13	TGTGCCAGCAGTGCCGGGACAGGGGGCGGCTACACCTTC	CASSAGTGGGYTF
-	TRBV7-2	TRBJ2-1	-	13	TGTGCCAGCAGCCTGATGGACGGGAATGAGCAGTTCTTC	CASSLMDGNEQFF
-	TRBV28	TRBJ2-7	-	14	TGTGCCAGCAAAGTACAGGGAGGAGGGGTCGAGCAGTACTTC	CASKVQGGGVEQYF
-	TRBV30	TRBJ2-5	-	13	TGTGCCTGGAGCCTGTCGTTCCAAGAGACCCAGTACTTC	CAWSLSFQETQYF
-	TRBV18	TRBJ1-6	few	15	TGTGCCAGCTCACCTACAGACGGCCGTAATTCACCCCTCCACTTT	CASSPTDGRNSPLHF
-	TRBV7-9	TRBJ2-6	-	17	TGTGCCAGCAGCTTTTCGGGCGGACGCTCTGGGGCCAACGTCCTGACTTTC	CASSFSGGRSGANVLTF
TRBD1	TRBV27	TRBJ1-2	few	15	TGTGCCAGCACCTTCAAGGGGGGACAGCTCTATGGCTACACCTTC	CASTFKGGQLYGYTF
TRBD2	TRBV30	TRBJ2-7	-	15	TGTGCCTGGCCCGTTACTAGCGGGGGGTTCGACGAGCAGTACTTC	CAWPVTSGGFDEQYF
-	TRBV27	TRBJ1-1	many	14	TGTGCCAGCAGGTTTGGAGGACTGGGAGGTGAAGCTTTCTTT	CASRFGGLGGEAFF
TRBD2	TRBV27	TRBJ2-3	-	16	TGTGCCAGCAGTTTATTGACAGCGGGGGACACAGATACGCAGTATTTT	CASSLLTAGDTDTQYF
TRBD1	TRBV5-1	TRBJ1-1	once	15	TGCGCCAGCAGCTTGGCCACAGGGGGCCCCACTGAAGCTTTCTTT	CASSLATGGPTEAFF
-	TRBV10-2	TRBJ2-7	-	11	TGCGCCAGCAGCGCCGACTACGAGCAGTACTTC	CASSADYEQYF
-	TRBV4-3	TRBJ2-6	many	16	TGCGCCAGCAGCCAAGATAAGGGCTCTGGGGCCAACGTCCTGACTTTC	CASSQDKGSGANVLTF
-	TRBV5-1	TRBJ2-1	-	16	TGCGCCAGCAGCTTGGCCGGAGGGGCGTCCTACAATGAGCAGTTCTTC	CASSLAGGASYNEQFF
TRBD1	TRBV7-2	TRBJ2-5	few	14	TGTGCCAGCAGCCCGACAGGGTCTGGAGAGACCCAGTACTTC	CASSPTGSGETQYF
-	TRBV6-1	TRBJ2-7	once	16	TGTGCCAGCAGTGAAGAAGGGACACAACGAACCTACGAGCAGTACTTC	CASSEEGTQRTYEQYF
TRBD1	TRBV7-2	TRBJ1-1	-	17	TGTGCCAGCAGCTTTACTGGCCAGGGGGCTGGGAACACTGAAGCTTTCTTT	CASSFTGQGAGNTEAFF
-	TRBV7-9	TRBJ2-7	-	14	TGTGCCAGCACCGTGGGAGCGGGTGACTACGAGCAGTACTTC	CASTVGAGDYEQYF
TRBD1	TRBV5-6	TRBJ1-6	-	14	TGTGCCAGCACTAAAGACAGGGTCGGGTCACCCCTCCACTTT	CASTKDRVGSPLHF
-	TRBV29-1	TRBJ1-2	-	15	TGCAGCGTTCCCCCAGTTTCGGGTAGGGGCTATGGCTACACCTTC	CSVPPVSGRGYGYTF
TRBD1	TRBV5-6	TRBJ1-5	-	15	TGTGCCAGCAGCTCCGACAGGGGGAGCAATCAGCCCCAGCATTTT	CASSSDRGSNQPQHF
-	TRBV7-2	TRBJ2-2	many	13	TGTGCCAGCAGCCTAAGGCGGGGCGGGGAGCTGTTTTTT	CASSLRRGGELFF
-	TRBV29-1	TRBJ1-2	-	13	TGCAGCGTTGAGAACAGCCCAAACTATGGCTACACCTTC	CSVENSPNYGYTF
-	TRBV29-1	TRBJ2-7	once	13	TGCAGCGTTGAAGTTGGGGCGCCCTACGAGCAGTACTTC	CSVEVGAPYEQYF
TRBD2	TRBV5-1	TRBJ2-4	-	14	TGCGCCAGCAGCTTGGGGAGCGGGGGGAACCCGGAGTACTTC	CASSLGSGGNPEYF
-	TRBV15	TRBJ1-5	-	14	TGTGCCACCAGCAGAGATTGGGAGCGTCAGCCCCAGCATTTT	CATSRDWERQPQHF
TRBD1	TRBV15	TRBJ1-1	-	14	TGTGCCACCAGCAGACCGGAGGGGGCCACTGAAGCTTTCTTT	CATSRPEGATEAFF
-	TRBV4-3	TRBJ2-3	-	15	TGCGCCAGCAGCCCATTAGAAGGTGGCACAGATACGCAGTATTTT	CASSPLEGGTDTQYF
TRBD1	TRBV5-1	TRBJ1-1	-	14	TGCGCCAGCAGTCCACAGGGGGGGAACACTGAAGCTTTCTTT	CASSPQGGNTEAFF
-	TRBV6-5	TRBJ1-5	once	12	TGTGCCAGCAGGGGGGAGGATCAGCCCCAGCATTTT	CASRGEDQPQHF
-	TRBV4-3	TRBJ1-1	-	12	TGCGCCAGCAGCCGGGGTCGCACTGAAGCTTTCTTT	CASSRGRTEAFF
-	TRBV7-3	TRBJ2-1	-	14	TGTGCCAGCAGCTTAGCGCGGGAAAGCAATGAGCAGTTCTTC	CASSLARESNEQFF
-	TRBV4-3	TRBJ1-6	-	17	TGCGCCAGCAGCCAAGTTAATCAGGCAGGGTATAATTCACCCCTCCACTTT	CASSQVNQAGYNSPLHF
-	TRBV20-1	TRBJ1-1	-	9	TGCAGTGCTAGCACTGAAGCTTTCTTT	CSASTEAFF
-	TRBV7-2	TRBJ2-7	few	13	TGTGCCAGCAGCTTAGGCTATACCTACGAGCAGTACTTC	CASSLGYTYEQYF
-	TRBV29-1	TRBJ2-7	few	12	TGCAGCGTTGGTTCAGTGGTCCACGAGCAGTACTTC	CSVGSVVHEQYF
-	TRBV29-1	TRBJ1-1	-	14	TGCAGCGCCGCAACTGCTTTGGCAGGGAAGGGCGGTTTCTTT	CSAATALAGKGGFF
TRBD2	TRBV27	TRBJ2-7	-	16	TGTGCCAGCAGTTTTTACCCTAGCGGGGGGGTCTACGAGCAGTACTTC	CASSFYPSGGVYEQYF
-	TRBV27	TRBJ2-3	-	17	TGTGCCAGCAGTTCAGCCGGGACCTCAAGTTTCCCAGATACGCAGTATTTT	CASSSAGTSSFPDTQYF
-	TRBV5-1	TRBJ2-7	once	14	TGCGCCAGCAGCTTGGCCGGGCAGACCTACGAGCAGTACTTC	CASSLAGQTYEQYF
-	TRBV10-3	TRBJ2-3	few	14	TGTGCCATCAGTCTCGGCAGGGTAGACGATACGCAGTATTTT	CAISLGRVDDTQYF